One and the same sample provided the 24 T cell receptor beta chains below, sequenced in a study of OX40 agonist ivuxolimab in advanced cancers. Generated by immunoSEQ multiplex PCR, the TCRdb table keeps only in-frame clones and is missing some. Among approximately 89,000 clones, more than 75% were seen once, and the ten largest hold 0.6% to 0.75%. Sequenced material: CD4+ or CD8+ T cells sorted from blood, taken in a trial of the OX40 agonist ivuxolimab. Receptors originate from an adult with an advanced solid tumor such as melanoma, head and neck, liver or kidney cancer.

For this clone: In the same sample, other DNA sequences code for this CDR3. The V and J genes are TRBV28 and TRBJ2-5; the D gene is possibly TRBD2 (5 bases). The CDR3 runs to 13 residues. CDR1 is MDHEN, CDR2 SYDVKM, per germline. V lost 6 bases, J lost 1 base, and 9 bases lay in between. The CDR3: CASSRGFQETQYF. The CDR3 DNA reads TGTGCCAGCAGCCGGGGATTCCAAGAGACCCAGTACTTC.

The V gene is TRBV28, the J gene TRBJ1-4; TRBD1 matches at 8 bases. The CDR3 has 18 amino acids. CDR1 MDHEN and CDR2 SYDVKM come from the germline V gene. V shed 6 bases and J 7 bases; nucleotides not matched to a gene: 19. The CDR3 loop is CASRGQRTGRLFTEKLFF. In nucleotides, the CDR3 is TGTGCCAGCAGGGGGCAAAGGACAGGGAGACTATTTACTGAAAAACTGTTTTTT. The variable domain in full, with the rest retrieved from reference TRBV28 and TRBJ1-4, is DVKVTQSSRYLVKRTGEKVFLECVQDMDHENMFWYRQDPGLGLRLIYFSYDVKMKEKGDIPEGYSVSREKKERFSLILESASTNQTSMYLCASRGQRTGRLFTEKLFFGSGTQLSVL.

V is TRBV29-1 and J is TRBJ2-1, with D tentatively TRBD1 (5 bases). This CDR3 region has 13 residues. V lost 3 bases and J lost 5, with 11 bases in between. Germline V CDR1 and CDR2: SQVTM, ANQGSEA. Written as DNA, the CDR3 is TGCAGCGTTGATGGCAGGGCTAACAATGAGCAGTTCTTC. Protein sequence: CSVDGRANNEQFF.

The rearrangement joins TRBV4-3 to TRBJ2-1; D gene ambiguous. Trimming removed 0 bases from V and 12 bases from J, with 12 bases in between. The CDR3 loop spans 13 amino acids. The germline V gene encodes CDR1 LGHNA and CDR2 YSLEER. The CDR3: CASSQETMVGQFF. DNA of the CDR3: TGCGCCAGCAGCCAAGAAACGATGGTAGGGCAGTTCTTC.

The CDR3 spells CASRSTSGGRDTQYF. The CDR3 DNA is TGCGCCAGCAGGTCAACTAGCGGGGGACGAGATACGCAGTATTTT. The chain has TRBV5-1 and TRBJ2-3; 11 nucleotides agree with TRBD2. The V gene end was trimmed by 5 bases and the J gene end by 5 bases; junction bases not matched to a gene: 7. The CDR3 is 15 amino acids. Germline lookup yields CDR1 SGHRS and CDR2 YFSETQ.

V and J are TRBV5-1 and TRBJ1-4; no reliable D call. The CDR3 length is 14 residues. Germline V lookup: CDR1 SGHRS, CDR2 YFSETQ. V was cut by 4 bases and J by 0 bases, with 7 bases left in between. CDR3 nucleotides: TGCGCCAGCAGCCTGGACGCAACTAATGAAAAACTGTTTTTT. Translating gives CASSLDATNEKLFF.

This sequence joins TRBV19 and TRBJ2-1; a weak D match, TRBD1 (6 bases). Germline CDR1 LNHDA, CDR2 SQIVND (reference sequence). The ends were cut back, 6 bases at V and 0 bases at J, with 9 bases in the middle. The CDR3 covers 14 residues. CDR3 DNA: TGTGCCAGTAGCCGACAGGTCTCCTACAATGAGCAGTTCTTC. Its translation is CASSRQVSYNEQFF.

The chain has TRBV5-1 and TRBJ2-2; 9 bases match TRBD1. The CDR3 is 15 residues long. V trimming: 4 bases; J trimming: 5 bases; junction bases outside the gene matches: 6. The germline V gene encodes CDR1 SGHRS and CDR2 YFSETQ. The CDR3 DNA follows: TGCGCCAGCAGCCCGACGACAGGGGGTACCGGGGAGCTGTTTTTT. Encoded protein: CASSPTTGGTGELFF.

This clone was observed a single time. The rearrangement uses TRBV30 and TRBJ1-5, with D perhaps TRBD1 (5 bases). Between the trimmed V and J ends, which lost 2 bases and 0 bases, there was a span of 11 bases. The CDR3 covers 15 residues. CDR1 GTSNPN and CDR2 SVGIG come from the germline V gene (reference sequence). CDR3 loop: CAWSFTGPSNQPQHF. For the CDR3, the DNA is TGTGCCTGGAGTTTCACAGGACCTAGCAATCAGCCCCAGCATTTT.

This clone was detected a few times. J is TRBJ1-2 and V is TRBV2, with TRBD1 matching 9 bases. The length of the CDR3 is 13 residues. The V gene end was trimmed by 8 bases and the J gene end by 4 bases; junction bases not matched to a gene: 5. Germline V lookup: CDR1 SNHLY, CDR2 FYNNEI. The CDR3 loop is CASQGQGGYGYTF. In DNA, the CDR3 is TGTGCCAGCCAGGGACAGGGTGGCTATGGCTACACCTTC.

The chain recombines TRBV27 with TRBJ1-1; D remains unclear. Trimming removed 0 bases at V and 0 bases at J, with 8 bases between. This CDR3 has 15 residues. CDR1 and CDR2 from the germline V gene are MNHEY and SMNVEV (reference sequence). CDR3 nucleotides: TGTGCCAGCAGTTTATCTATGGCGGTGAACACTGAAGCTTTCTTT. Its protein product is CASSLSMAVNTEAFF.

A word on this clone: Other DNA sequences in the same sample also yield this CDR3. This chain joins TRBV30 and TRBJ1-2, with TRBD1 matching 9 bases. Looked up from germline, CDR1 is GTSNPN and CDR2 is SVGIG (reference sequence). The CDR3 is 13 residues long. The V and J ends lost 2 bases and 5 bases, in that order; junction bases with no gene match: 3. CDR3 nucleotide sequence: TGTGCCTGGAGTACGGGACAGGGATATGGCTACACCTTC. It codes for CAWSTGQGYGYTF.

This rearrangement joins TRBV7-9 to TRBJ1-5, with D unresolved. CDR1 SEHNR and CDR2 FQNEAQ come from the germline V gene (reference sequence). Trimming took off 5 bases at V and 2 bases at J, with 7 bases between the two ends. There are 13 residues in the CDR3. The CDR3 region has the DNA TGTGCCAGCAGCCCTTCGGGCAATCAGCCCCAGCATTTT. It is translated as CASSPSGNQPQHF.

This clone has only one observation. In nucleotides, the CDR3 is TGTGCCAGCAGTTACCCAGGACTAGCGGGGGGGGAGACCCAGTACTTC. This gives the protein CASSYPGLAGGETQYF. This chain joins TRBV6-6 and TRBJ2-5, with 15 bases aligning to TRBD2. V lost 2 bases and J lost 5; bases outside the gene matches: 3. The length of the CDR3 is 16 residues. Germline CDR1 is MNHNY and CDR2 is SVGAGI (reference sequence).

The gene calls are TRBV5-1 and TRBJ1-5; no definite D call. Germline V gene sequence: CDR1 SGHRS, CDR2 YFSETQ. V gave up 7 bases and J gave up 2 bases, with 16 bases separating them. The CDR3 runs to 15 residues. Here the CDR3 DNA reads TGCGCCAGCGCTTTGGACGGGTTGGGCAATCAGCCCCAGCATTTT. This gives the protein CASALDGLGNQPQHF.

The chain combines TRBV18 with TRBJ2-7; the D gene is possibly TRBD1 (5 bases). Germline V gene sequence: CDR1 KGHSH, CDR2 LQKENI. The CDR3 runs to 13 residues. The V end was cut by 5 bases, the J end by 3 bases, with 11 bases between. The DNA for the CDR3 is TGTGCCAGCTCAGGACAAACACGCTACGAGCAGTACTTC. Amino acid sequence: CASSGQTRYEQYF. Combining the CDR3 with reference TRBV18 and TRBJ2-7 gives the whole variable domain NAGVMQNPRHLVRRRGQEARLRCSPMKGHSHVYWYRQLPEEGLKFMVYLQKENIIDESGMPKERFSAEFPKEGPSILRIQQVVRGDSAAYFCASSGQTRYEQYFGPGTRLTVT.

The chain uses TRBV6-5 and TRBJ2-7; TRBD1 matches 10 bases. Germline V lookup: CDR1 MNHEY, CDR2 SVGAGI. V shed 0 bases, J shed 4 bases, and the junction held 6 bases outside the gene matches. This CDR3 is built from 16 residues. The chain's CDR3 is CASSYSPGTGAYEQYF. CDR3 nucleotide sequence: TGTGCCAGCAGTTACTCCCCCGGGACAGGGGCGTACGAGCAGTACTTC.

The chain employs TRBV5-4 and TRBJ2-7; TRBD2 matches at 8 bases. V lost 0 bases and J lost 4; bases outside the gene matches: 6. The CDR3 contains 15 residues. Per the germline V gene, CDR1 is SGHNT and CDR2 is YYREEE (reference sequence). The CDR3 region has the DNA TGTGCCAGCAGCTTGGGGACTAGCCTCCTTTACGAGCAGTACTTC. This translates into CASSLGTSLLYEQYF. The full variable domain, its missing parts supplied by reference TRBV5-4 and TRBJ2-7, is ETGVTQSPTHLIKTRGQQVTLRCSSQSGHNTVSWYQQALGQGPQFIFQYYREEENGRGNFPPRFSGLQFPNYSSELNVNALELDDSALYLCASSLGTSLLYEQYFGPGTRLTVT.

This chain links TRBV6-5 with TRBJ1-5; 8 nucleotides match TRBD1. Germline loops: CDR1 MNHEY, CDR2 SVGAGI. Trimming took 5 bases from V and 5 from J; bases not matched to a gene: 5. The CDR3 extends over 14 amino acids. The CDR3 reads CASSGQGGDQPQHF. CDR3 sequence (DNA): TGTGCCAGCAGTGGACAGGGAGGGGATCAGCCCCAGCATTTT.

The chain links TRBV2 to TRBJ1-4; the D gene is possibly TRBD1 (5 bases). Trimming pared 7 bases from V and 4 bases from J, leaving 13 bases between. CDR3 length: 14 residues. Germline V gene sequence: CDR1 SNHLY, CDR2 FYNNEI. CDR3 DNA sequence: TGTGCCAGCATCTCGGGGAGGGGTAATGAAAAACTGTTTTTT. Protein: CASISGRGNEKLFF.

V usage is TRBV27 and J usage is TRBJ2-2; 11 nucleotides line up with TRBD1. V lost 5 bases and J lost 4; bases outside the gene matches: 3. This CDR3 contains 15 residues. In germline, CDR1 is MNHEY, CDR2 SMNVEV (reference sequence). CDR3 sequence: CASSGQGAGTGELFF. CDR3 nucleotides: TGTGCCAGCAGTGGACAGGGGGCGGGCACCGGGGAGCTGTTTTTT.

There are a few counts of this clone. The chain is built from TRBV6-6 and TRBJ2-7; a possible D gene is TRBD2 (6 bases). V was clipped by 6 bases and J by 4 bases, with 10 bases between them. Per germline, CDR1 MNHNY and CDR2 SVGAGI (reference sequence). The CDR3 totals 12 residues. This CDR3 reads CASSTSLYEQYF. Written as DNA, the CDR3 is TGTGCCAGCAGCACTAGCCTGTACGAGCAGTACTTC.

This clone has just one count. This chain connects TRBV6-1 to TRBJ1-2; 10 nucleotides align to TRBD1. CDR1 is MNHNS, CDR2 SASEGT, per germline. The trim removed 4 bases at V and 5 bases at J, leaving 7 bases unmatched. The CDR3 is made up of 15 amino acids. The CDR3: CASSVRDRGPYGYTF. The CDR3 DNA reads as TGTGCCAGCAGTGTCCGGGACAGGGGTCCGTATGGCTACACCTTC.

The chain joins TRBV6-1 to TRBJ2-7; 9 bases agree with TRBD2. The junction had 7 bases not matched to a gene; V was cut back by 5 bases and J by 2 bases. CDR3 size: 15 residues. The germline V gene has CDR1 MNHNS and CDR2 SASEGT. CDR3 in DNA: TGTGCCAGCAGTTCTACTAGCGGGTACCCCTACGAGCAGTACTTC. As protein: CASSSTSGYPYEQYF.